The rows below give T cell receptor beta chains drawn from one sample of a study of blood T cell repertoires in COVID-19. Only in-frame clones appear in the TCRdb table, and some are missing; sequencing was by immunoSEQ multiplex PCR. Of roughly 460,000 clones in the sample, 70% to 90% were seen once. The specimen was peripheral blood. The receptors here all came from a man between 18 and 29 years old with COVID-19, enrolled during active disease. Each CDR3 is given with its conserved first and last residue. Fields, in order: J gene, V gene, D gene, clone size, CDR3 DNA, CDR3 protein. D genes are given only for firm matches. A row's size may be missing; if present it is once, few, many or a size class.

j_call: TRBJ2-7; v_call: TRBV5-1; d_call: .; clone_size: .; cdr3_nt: TGCGCCAGCAGCTTGGCCGTGGGGCCGTACGAGCAGTACTTC; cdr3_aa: CASSLAVGPYEQYF
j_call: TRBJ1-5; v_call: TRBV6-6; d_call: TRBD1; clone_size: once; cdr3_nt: TGTGCCAGCACCTCCGGGACAGGGGGACAGCCCCAGCATTTT; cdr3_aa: CASTSGTGGQPQHF
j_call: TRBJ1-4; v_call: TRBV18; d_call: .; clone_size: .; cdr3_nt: TGTGCCAGTTCCACTTCGAGGGCCCTTAATGAAAAACTGTTTTTT; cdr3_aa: CASSTSRALNEKLFF
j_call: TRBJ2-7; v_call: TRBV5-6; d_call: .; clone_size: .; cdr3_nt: TGTGCCAGCAGCTTGGGGGGCCGGAACCCCTCCTACGAGCAGTACTTC; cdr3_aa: CASSLGGRNPSYEQYF
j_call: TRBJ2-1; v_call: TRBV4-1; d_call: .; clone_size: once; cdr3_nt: TGCGCCAGCAGCCAGAAATCGGTTGCCCTGTACAATGAGCAGTTCTTC; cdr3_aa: CASSQKSVALYNEQFF
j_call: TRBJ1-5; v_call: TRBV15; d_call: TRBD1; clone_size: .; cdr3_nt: TGTGCCACCAGCAGAGACAGGGGGAACAATCAGCCCCAGCATTTT; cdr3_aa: CATSRDRGNNQPQHF
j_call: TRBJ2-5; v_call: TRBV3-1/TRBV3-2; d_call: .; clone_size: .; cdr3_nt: TGTGCCAGCAGCCACCGGAGGGCCTTAGAGACCCAGTACTTC; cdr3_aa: CASSHRRALETQYF
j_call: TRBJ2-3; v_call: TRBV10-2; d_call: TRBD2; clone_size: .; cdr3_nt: TGCGCCAGCAGTGAGTTCGAGCGGGGGGGGTCAGATACGCAGTATTTT; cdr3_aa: CASSEFERGGSDTQYF
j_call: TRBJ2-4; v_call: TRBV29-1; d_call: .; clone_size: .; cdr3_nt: TGCAGCGTGGCCCCCCGGGGCATTCAGTACTTC; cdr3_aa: CSVAPRGIQYF
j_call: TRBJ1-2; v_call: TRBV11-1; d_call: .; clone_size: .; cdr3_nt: TGTGCCAGCAGCGCACAGGGAGAAGCGAGCTACACCTTC; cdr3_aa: CASSAQGEASYTF
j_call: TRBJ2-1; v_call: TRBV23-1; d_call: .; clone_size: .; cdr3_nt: TGCGCCAGCAGTCAACCAACACCGGGAGCACAACAATATGAGCAGTTCTTC; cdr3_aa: CASSQPTPGAQQYEQFF
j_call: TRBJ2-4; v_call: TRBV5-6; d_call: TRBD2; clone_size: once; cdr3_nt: TGTGCCAGCAGCTTGACTAGCGGGAGGTCCAAAAACATTCAGTACTTC; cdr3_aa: CASSLTSGRSKNIQYF
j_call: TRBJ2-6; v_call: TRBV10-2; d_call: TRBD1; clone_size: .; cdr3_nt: TGCGCCAGCAGCGACAGGGCCTCTGGGGCCAACGTCCTGACTTTC; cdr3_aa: CASSDRASGANVLTF
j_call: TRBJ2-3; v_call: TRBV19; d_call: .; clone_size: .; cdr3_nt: TGTGCCAGTAAACAGGGCCCTAGCACAGATACGCAGTATTTT; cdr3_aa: CASKQGPSTDTQYF